The clone carrying this TCR beta chain appeared a few times. These data are taken from a study of patients and donors after allogeneic stem cell transplantation. TCRdb re-derived calls from the RT-PCR reads in MiXCR, one entry per CDR3 protein. The top ten clones hold roughly 12% of a sample with roughly 200,000 distinct CDR3 sequences, more than 35% of them seen once. From germline, CDR1 is SGHDN and CDR2 FVKESK. There are 15 residues in the CDR3. V was pared by 1 base and J by 2 bases, with 12 bases between. Sequenced sample: blood, either unsorted or a sorted T cell fraction (not recorded which). The chain carries TRBV14 and TRBJ2-7, with D uncertain. This TCR came from a human donor who was either an allogeneic HSCT recipient or a stem cell or donor lymphocyte infusion donor (not recorded which). It is not recorded whose cells these are; they may come from a transplant donor. The CDR3 region has the DNA TGTGCCAGCAGCCAAGTTTGGGCAGTTACCTACGAGCAGTACTTC. This gives the protein CASSQVWAVTYEQYF.